This TCR beta chain comes out of a study of blood T cell repertoires in COVID-19. Authors' data handling: Amplification of reference gene primers was used by the study to estimate nucleated cell counts. The assay was immunoSEQ multiplex PCR, and TCRdb's table has in-frame clones only and misses some. V, J and clone size are those of that table, while D and trimming were read from the DNA. Of around 150,000 clones listed, roughly 83% are singletons. J was trimmed by 8 bases and V by 0 bases; bases with no gene match: 6. This CDR3 contains 15 residues. In germline, CDR1 is SGDLS, CDR2 YYNGEE. Either two negative PCRs, clearance, or symptom resolution qualified Cohort 3 donors as recovered.

V usage is TRBV9 and J usage is TRBJ2-1; TRBD2 matches at 9 bases. This TCR was sampled from a woman aged 60-70 years who had recovered from COVID-19. Input material: PBMCs or T cells enriched from blood (not recorded which). The CDR3 DNA sequence: TGTGCCAGCAGCGTAGTAGAGGGACTAGCCTATGAGCAGTTCTTC. Encoded protein: CASSVVEGLAYEQFF.